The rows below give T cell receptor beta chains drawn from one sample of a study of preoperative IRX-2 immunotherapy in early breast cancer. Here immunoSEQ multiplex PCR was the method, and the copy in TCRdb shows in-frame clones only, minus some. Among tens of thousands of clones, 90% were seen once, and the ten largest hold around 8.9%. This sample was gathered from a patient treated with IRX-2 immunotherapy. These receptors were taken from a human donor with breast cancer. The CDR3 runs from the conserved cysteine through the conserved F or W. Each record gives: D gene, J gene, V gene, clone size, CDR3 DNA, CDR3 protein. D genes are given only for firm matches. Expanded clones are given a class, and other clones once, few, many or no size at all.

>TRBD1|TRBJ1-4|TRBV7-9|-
TGTGCCAGCAGCCCACGCCGACAGGGTTGGACCGAAAAACTGTTTTTT
CASSPRRQGWTEKLFF
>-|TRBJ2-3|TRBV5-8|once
TGTGCCAGCAGCCGGGGACGAGACACAGATACGCAGTATTTT
CASSRGRDTDTQYF
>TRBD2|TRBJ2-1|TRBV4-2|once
TGTGCCAGCAGCCAGACTCTTGGCGGGAGTAGATCCTACAATGAGCAGTTCTTC
CASSQTLGGSRSYNEQFF
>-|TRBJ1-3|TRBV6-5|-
TGTGCCAGCACTGAAAACTCTGGAAACACCATATATTTT
CASTENSGNTIYF
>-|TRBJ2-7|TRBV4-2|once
TGTGCCAGCAGCCAAGACGCCTACGAGCAGTACTTC
CASSQDAYEQYF
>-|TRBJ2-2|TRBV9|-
TGTGCCAGCAGCGTTGGGGGGAGCGGCGGGGAGCTGTTTTTT
CASSVGGSGGELFF
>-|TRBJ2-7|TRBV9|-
TGTGCCAGCAGCGTAGAGGGAGGGGGCATGTACGAGCAGTACTTC
CASSVEGGGMYEQYF
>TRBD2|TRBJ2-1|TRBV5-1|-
TGCGCCAGCAGCCACCGACTAGCGGGAATGTCCTACAATGAGCAGTTCTTC
CASSHRLAGMSYNEQFF
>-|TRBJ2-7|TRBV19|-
TGTGCCAGTAGTATTGGCGGGGAGTCCTACGAGCAGTACTTC
CASSIGGESYEQYF
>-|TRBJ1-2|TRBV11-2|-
TGTGCCAGCAGCCGACTCCCAGGGCCTACGGTAGCTAACTATGGCTACACCTTC
CASSRLPGPTVANYGYTF
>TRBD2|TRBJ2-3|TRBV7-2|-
TGTGCCAGCAGCCTCATAGCGGGGGGGCCGGATACGCAGTATTTT
CASSLIAGGPDTQYF
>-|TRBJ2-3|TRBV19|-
TGTGCCAGTAGTACGGCGGGCACAGATACGCAGTATTTT
CASSTAGTDTQYF
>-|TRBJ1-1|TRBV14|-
TGTGCCAGCAGCCGACGGGGACGGCGGCGGGGGTGGGTCACTGAAGCTTTCTTT
CASSRRGRRRGWVTEAFF
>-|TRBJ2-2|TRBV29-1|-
TGCAGCGTTGTGGCAGGGGCTGCGGACGGGGAGCTGTTTTTT
CSVVAGAADGELFF
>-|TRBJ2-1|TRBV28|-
TGTGCCAGCAGTTCCCGGACGGTGGGGAATGAGCAGTTCTTC
CASSSRTVGNEQFF
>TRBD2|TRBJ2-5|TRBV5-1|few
TGCGCCAGCAGCCCCCGGGACGGGGGACTAGCAGGAGAGACCCAGTACTTC
CASSPRDGGLAGETQYF
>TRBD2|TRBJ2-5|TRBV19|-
TGTGCCAGCGTCGGGACTAGGGGTAGTCGAGAGACCCAGTACTTC
CASVGTRGSRETQYF
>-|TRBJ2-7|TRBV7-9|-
TGTGCCAGCAGCTTAGAGGTAACCGAGCAGTACTTC
CASSLEVTEQYF
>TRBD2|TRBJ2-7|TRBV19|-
TGTGCCAGTAGTATTCAAGCGGGAGTCTACGAGCAGTACTTC
CASSIQAGVYEQYF
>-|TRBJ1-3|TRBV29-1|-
TGCAGCGTCGAACTGGGAAACACCATATATTTT
CSVELGNTIYF
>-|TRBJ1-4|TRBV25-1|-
TGTGCCAGCAGTGAGGGCTGGAAACTGTTTTTT
CASSEGWKLFF
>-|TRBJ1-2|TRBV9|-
TGTGCCAGCAGCGTAGCGGGGGACCCTTGGGGCTACACCTTC
CASSVAGDPWGYTF
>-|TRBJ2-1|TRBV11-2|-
TGTGCCAGCAGCTTAAGGTACAATGAGCAGTTCTTC
CASSLRYNEQFF
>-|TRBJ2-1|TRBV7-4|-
TGTGCCAGCAGCTTCGGGATCCAGGACTACAATGAGCAGTTCTTC
CASSFGIQDYNEQFF
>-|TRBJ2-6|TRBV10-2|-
TGCGCCAGCAGTGAACGGGCCAACGTCCTGACTTTC
CASSERANVLTF
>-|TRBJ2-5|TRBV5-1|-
TGCGCCAGCAGCTTGATGGGGAGGTTAGGTGAGACCCAGTACTTC
CASSLMGRLGETQYF
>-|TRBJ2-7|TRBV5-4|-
TGTGCCAGCAGCCTACCGGGAGTCTACGAGCAGTACTTC
CASSLPGVYEQYF
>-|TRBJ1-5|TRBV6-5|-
TGTGCCAGCAGCAAGTCGGGGATTGGCAATCAGCCCCAGCATTTT
CASSKSGIGNQPQHF
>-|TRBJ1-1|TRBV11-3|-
TGTGCCAGCAGCTTTCGTCCGAACACTGAAGCTTTCTTT
CASSFRPNTEAFF
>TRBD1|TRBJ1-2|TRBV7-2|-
TGTGCCAGCAGCCCGGGACAGGGGACCGGCTATGGCTACACCTTC
CASSPGQGTGYGYTF
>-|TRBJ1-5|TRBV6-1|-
TGTGCCAGCAACCCTCTCTTCGCTAGCAATCAGCCCCAGCATTTT
CASNPLFASNQPQHF
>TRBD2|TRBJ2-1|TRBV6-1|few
TGTGCCAGCAGTGCGCCCGGGACTAGCTCCTACAATGAGCAGTTCTTC
CASSAPGTSSYNEQFF
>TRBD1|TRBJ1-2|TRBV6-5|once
TGTGCCAGCAGAATAGGACAGGCCTCCTATGGCTACACCTTC
CASRIGQASYGYTF
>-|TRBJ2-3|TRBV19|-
TGTGCCACTTCCAGGACAGCTCGGATCGATACGCAGTATTTT
CATSRTARIDTQYF
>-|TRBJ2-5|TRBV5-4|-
TGTGCCAGCGGTGGGCCGCAAGAGACCCAGTACTTC
CASGGPQETQYF
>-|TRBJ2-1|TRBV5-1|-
TGCGCCAGCAGCGCCCAGAACGGCGGAAGCTCCTACAATGAGCAGTTCTTC
CASSAQNGGSSYNEQFF
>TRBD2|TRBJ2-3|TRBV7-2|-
TGTGCCAGCAGCCCTTTACTAGCGGGGGCTACAGATACGCAGTATTTT
CASSPLLAGATDTQYF
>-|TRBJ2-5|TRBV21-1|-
TGTGCCAGCAGCAAAGCGAAAGGGGGTGACGGGCTAGAGACCCAGTACTTC
CASSKAKGGDGLETQYF
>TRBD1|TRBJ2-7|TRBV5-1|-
TGCGCCAGCAGCTTTGACAGGGGCTACTACGAGCAGTACTTC
CASSFDRGYYEQYF
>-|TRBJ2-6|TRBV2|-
TGTGCCAGCAGGTGGCTGGGGTCTGGGGCCAACGTCCTGACTTTC
CASRWLGSGANVLTF
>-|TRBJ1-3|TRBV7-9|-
TGTGCCAGCAGCCCCCATAGGGGCCAGAGAAACACCATATATTTT
CASSPHRGQRNTIYF
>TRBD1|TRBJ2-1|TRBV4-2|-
TGTGCCAGCAGCCAAAGGGGACAGGGGTACAATGAGCAGTTCTTC
CASSQRGQGYNEQFF
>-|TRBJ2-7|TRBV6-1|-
TGTGCCAGCAGACCGGATCATGACGAGCAGTACTTC
CASRPDHDEQYF
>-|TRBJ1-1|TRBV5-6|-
TGTGCCAGCAGCTTACCGGGGTCGAACACTGAAGCTTTCTTT
CASSLPGSNTEAFF
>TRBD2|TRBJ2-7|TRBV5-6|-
TGTGCCAGCAGGACTAGCGGGGGGGCCTACGAGCAGTACTTC
CASRTSGGAYEQYF
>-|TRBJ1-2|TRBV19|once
TGTGCCAGTAGTATACAGGGGCGGGGTGGCTACACCTTC
CASSIQGRGGYTF